What follows describes a single TCR beta chain. Which antigen it targets is not known. Per-base quality was not reported, and no clone a single base away is much larger than it. Sequencing was carried out with an Illumina NovaSeq 6000. cDNA libraries for TCRalpha and TCRbeta were prepared by 5'RACE using constant-segment primers, with sample barcodes and unique molecular identifiers added. Trizol reagent was used to extract RNA from every sample. The libraries were amplified in two PCR steps, and the second step added a second sample barcode and Illumina TruSeq adapters. Sequencing of the libraries was done on an Illumina NovaSeq, producing 2 x 150 bp paired-end reads. The original pipeline was this. The reads were demultiplexed and collapsed into UMI-guided consensus sequences using migec v1.2.7. Using mixcr v2.1.11, UMI consensuses were aligned to TRA and TRB V and J templates and then assembled into clonotypes. Clonotypes were classified as expanded or contracted when called significant by both edgeR and NoisET, with noise models trained on biological replicates. For edgeR calls, the cutoffs were a false discovery rate-adjusted p below 0.01 and a log2 fold-change threshold of 1. PCA with hierarchical clustering of max-normalized trajectories of the 1000 most abundant clonotypes was used as exploratory dynamics analysis. Separately sequenced CD4+ and CD8+ repertoires were used to assign the CD4 or CD8 phenotype of responding clones. TCRdb trimmed the raw reads at Q25, called clones with MiXCR and kept productive beta chains. Each entry is one CDR3 protein sequence, shown with its most common DNA and genes. It is TCRdb's table, rather than the study itself, that gives the V and J calls and clone size. The sample yields fewer than 250,000 distinct CDR3 sequences; around 26% were counted once. About an eighth of the sample lies in the top ten.

Taken from cysteine to phenylalanine, the CDR3 has 15 residues. The sequence is cut down to CDR3 DNA, 45 bases in frame from base 1. V is cut back by 6 bases and J by 5 bases, with 7 bases in the junction unmatched. This sample is drawn from a study of T-cell memory formation after mild COVID-19 (dated by TCRdb to 2020 to 2023). In the study overall: TCR sequence clusters from the two donors were largely donor specific. T-cell clones expanding and contracting after mild COVID-19 in a couple of donors were tracked by longitudinal TCRalpha and TCRbeta repertoire sequencing. Two young, previously healthy adult volunteers made up the cohort, one male and one female.

Ficoll-Paque density gradient centrifugation was the method used to isolate PBMCs. Study-level results and caveats: The study covered only a couple of mild cases, and larger cohorts including severe cases with pre-infection samples were considered necessary. The detection of some responding clones in pre-infection memory suggests that pre-existing cross-reactive memory T cells joined the SARS-CoV-2 response. Contracting CD4+ clones were located mainly in the CM and EM memory subsets, whereas CD8+ clones were found to be enriched in EMRA. Clones contracting from day 15 to 85 had balanced CD4/CD8 phenotypes, while a second wave expanding from day 15 to 37 was biased towards CD4+. SARS-CoV-2 specificity was not confirmed for the second-wave clones peaking on day 37.

The material sequenced was PBMCs or a T cell subset sorted from them (not recorded which). The receptor comes from an adult woman who had mild COVID-19 (a few samples of this study predate the infection). The sample titles of this study are shuffled in the database, so cell type and time point are left out; the donor was told from shared clones. This sequence uses TRBV12-3 or TRBV12-4 and TRBJ1-4, with 9 junctional bases fitting TRBD1. The CDR3 reads CASSIMGQGNEKLFF. The DNA sequence is as follows: TGTGCCAGCAGCATAATGGGACAGGGAAATGAAAAACTGTTTTTT.